This T cell receptor (beta chain) was identified in a study of siplizumab effects on memory and regulatory T cells. Notes on the study in general: It was not possible to assign a naive or memory phenotype to roughly 75-96% of proliferating CD4+ or CD8+ clones. Memory cells seemed less diverse than naive T cells, which seemed major alloresponse contributors.

CDR1 SGHRS and CDR2 YFSETQ come from the germline V gene. V shed 4 bases and J shed 7 bases, with 11 bases lying between them. This CDR3 region has 12 residues. In each sample, about 10^5 TCR templates were assayed. The repertoire was sequenced with immunoSEQ multiplex PCR; TCRdb's copy has only in-frame clones and lacks some. The repertoire consists of 90,000 to 110,000 clones, with roughly 94% occurring once and the leading ten covering under 0.75%. With respect to this clone: Its antigen remains unknown.

The specimen was Tregs sorted from blood. The rearrangement uses TRBV5-1 and TRBJ1-2; D is uncertain. This sequence originates from a human donor in good health. The CDR3 spells CASSPGEAGYTF. CDR3 bases: TGCGCCAGCAGCCCCGGTGAGGCTGGCTACACCTTC.